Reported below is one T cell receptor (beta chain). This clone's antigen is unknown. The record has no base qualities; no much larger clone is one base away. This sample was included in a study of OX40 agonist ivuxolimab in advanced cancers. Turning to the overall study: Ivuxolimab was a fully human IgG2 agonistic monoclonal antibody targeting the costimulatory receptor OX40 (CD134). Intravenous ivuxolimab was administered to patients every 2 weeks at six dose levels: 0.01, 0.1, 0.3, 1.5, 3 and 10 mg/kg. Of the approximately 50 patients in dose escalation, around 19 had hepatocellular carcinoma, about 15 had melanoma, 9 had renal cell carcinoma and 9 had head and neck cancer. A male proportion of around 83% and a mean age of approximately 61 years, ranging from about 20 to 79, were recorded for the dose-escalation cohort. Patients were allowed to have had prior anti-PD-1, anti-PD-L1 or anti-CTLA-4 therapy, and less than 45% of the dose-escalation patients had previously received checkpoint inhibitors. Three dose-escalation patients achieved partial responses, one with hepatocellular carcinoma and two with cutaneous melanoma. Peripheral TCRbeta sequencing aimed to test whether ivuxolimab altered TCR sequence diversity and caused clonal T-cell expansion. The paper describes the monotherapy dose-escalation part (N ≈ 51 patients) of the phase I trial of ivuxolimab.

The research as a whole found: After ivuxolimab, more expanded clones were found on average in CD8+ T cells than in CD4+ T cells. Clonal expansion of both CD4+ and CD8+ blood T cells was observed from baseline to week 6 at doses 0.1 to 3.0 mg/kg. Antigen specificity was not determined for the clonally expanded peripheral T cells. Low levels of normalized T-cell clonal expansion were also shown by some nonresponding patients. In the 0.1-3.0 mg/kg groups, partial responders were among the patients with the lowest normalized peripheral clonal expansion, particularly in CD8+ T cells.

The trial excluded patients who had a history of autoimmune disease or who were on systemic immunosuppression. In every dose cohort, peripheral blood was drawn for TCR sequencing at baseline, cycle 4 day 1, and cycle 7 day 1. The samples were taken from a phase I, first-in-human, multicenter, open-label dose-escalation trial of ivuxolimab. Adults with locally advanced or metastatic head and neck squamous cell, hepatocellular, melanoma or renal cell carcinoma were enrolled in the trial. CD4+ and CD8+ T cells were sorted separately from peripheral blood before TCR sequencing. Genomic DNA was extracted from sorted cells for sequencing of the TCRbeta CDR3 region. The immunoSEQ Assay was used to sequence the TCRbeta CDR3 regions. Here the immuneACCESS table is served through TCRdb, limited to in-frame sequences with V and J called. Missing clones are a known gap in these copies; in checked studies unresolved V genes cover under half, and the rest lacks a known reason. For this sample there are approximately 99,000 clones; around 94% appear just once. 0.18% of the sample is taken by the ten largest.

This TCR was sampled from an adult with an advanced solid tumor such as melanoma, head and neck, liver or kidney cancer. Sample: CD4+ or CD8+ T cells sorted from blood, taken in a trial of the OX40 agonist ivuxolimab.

The DNA sequence reads TGTGCCAGCAGCGTCAGGGGGCTAGACACTGAAGCTTTCTTT. Its amino acids are CASSVRGLDTEAFF. The V and J genes are TRBV5-5 and TRBJ1-1, with 8 bases matching TRBD1. CDR1 and CDR2 are drawn from the germline V gene (reference sequence): SGHKS, YYEKEE. The junction shows trimming of 4 bases on V and 3 bases on J, and the gene matches do not reach 5 bases of it. Measured from the cysteine to the phenylalanine, the CDR3 is 14 residues long. Only the CDR3 DNA is retained, 42 bases long and in frame from the first base.